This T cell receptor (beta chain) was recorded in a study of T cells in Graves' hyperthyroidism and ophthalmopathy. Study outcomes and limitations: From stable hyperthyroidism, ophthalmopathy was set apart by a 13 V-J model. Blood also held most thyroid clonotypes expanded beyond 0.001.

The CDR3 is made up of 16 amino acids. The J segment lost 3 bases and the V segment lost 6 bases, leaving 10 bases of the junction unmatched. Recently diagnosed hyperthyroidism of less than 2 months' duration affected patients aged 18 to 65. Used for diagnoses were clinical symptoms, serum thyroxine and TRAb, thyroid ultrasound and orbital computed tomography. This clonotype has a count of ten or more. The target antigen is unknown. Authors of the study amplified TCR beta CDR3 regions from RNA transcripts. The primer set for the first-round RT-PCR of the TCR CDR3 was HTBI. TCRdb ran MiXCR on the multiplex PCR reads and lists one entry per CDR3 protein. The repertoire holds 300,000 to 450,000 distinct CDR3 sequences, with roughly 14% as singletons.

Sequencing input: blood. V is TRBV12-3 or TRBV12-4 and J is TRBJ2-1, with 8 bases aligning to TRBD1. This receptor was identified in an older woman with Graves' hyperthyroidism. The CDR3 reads CASRSHRDRSYNEQFF. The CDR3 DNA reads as TGTGCCAGCAGATCGCACCGGGACAGGAGCTACAATGAGCAGTTCTTC.